The 23 T cell receptor beta chains below come from one sample, sequenced in a study of CD8+ T cells in alopecia areata. After isolation, RNA underwent reverse transcription to generate cDNA as the sequencing template. Generated by immunoSEQ multiplex PCR, the TCRdb table keeps only in-frame clones and is missing some. The table shows 250,000 to 300,000 clones, with roughly 60% occurring only once. The sample's treatment: oral pan-JAK inhibitor, 5-10 mg twice daily. The sample was CD4+ T cells sorted from blood, taken at week 24, from a patient treated with tofacitinib. These receptors all stem from a human donor with alopecia areata.

The rearrangement links TRBV7-2 to TRBJ2-5; D is perhaps TRBD2 (6 bases). The CDR3 is 12 amino acids. Germline CDR1 reads SGHTA; CDR2 reads FQGNSA. Trimming took 5 bases from V and 5 from J, leaving 9 bases between them. The CDR3: CASSPLAETQYF. For the CDR3, the DNA is TGTGCCAGCAGCCCCCTAGCGGAGACCCAGTACTTC. The variable domain in full, with the rest retrieved from reference TRBV7-2 and TRBJ2-5, is GAGVSQSPSNKVTEKGKDVELRCDPISGHTALYWYRQSLGQGLEFLIYFQGNSAPDKSGLPSDRFSAERTGGSVSTLTIQRTQQEDSAVYLCASSPLAETQYFGPGTRLLVL.

Of note for this clone: In the same sample, other DNA sequences code for this CDR3. The V gene is TRBV7-2, the J gene TRBJ2-5; 8 bases are shared with TRBD2. The ends lost 5 bases at V and 5 bases at J; junction bases unmatched: 4. The germline V gene has CDR1 SGHTA and CDR2 FQGNSA. CDR3 length equals 13 residues. CDR3 region: CASSLGGGETQYF. In DNA, the CDR3 is TGTGCCAGCAGCCTAGGCGGGGGGGAGACCCAGTACTTC.

The chain employs TRBV5-1 and TRBJ2-1; D may be TRBD1 (6 bases). The CDR3 covers 14 residues. Trimming stripped 4 bases from V and 7 bases from J, with 15 bases between. Germline values: CDR1 SGHRS, CDR2 YFSETQ. CDR3 bases: TGCGCCAGCAGCCCCGCCACAGGGTCGAATGAGCAGTTCTTC. Residues: CASSPATGSNEQFF. Using reference TRBV5-1 and TRBJ2-1 for the parts outside the CDR3, the full variable domain is KAGVTQTPRYLIKTRGQQVTLSCSPISGHRSVSWYQQTPGQGLQFLFEYFSETQRNKGNFPGRFSGRQFSNSRSEMNVSTLELGDSALYLCASSPATGSNEQFFGPGTRLTVL.

The chain carries TRBV7-8 and TRBJ1-1; D unclear. The CDR3 is 18 residues long. V was cut by 1 base and J by 3 bases, with 21 bases left in between. Germline assignment: CDR1 SGHVS and CDR2 FQNEAQ. The CDR3 DNA reads TGTGCCAGCAGCTTAGTCCCCTTTCGGTTGGGGAGGGACACTGAAGCTTTCTTT. Translated, it gives CASSLVPFRLGRDTEAFF.

The gene calls are TRBV4-2 and TRBJ2-5; 12 bases are shared with TRBD2. Unmatched junction bases numbered 10, after V lost 3 bases and J lost 5 bases. The CDR3 extends over 17 amino acids. Germline V gives CDR1 LGHNA, CDR2 YNFKEQ. The CDR3 here is CASSQGPSGGGQETQYF. In DNA, the CDR3 is TGTGCCAGCAGCCAGGGCCCTAGCGGGGGGGGTCAGGAGACCCAGTACTTC.

The V call is TRBV7-6, the J call TRBJ2-5, with a tentative D call TRBD1 (5 bases). CDR1 is SGHVS, CDR2 FNYEAQ, per germline. Between the trimmed V and J ends, which lost 5 bases and 1 base, there was a span of 11 bases. The CDR3 sequence is 14 residues long. The CDR3 here is CASSMPGAQETQYF. DNA of the CDR3: TGTGCCAGCAGCATGCCTGGGGCCCAAGAGACCCAGTACTTC.

V gene TRBV30 combines with J gene TRBJ2-3; D gene uncertain. Trimming shortened V by 0 bases and J by 6 bases, and 10 bases separated the two germline ends. Per germline, CDR1 GTSNPN and CDR2 SVGIG (reference sequence). CDR3 length equals 13 residues. The CDR3 DNA follows: TGTGCCTGGAGTGTACATTCGCGGGATACGCAGTATTTT. It codes for CAWSVHSRDTQYF.

The chain recombines TRBV28 with TRBJ2-5; D may be TRBD1 (6 bases). The CDR3 totals 12 residues. Looked up from germline, CDR1 is MDHEN and CDR2 is SYDVKM. Trimming removed 4 bases at V and 4 bases at J, with 7 bases between. CDR3 loop: CASSSGVETQYF. The CDR3 DNA reads TGTGCCAGCAGTTCAGGGGTAGAGACCCAGTACTTC. Supplemented by reference TRBV28 and TRBJ2-5, the full variable domain reads DVKVTQSSRYLVKRTGEKVFLECVQDMDHENMFWYRQDPGLGLRLIYFSYDVKMKEKGDIPEGYSVSREKKERFSLILESASTNQTSMYLCASSSGVETQYFGPGTRLLVL.

The chain has TRBV27 and TRBJ2-6; unclear D gene. V was shortened by 6 bases and J by 4 bases, with 7 bases between the two germline ends. Germline V gene lookup returns CDR1 MNHEY and CDR2 SMNVEV (reference sequence). The CDR3 covers 13 residues. The DNA for the CDR3 is TGTGCCAGCAGGTCCGGCGGGGCCAACGTCCTGACTTTC. Residues: CASRSGGANVLTF.

The table lists this clone with a count of one. V and J are TRBV29-1 and TRBJ1-1; D is ambiguous. The V and J ends lost 4 bases and 4 bases respectively, with 10 bases between them. This CDR3 has 12 residues. The V gene's germline CDR1 is SQVTM and CDR2 ANQGSEA. This chain's CDR3 is CSVVKGPTEAFF. The CDR3 bases are TGCAGCGTTGTTAAGGGCCCCACTGAAGCTTTCTTT.

V is TRBV9 and J is TRBJ2-7, with no clear D. V lost 0 bases to trimming and J lost 5 bases, with 9 bases between them. Germline CDR1 SGDLS, CDR2 YYNGEE. The CDR3 covers 13 residues. The CDR3, as DNA: TGTGCCAGCAGCGTAGATCAGATAAACGAGCAGTACTTC. It encodes CASSVDQINEQYF.

The chain links TRBV2 to TRBJ1-1, with D unclear. This CDR3 spans 11 amino acids. Germline V gene lookup returns CDR1 SNHLY and CDR2 FYNNEI. Between the trimmed V and J ends, which lost 6 bases and 3 bases, there was a span of 5 bases. CDR3 sequence: CASRADTEAFF. The CDR3 bases are TGTGCCAGCAGGGCAGACACTGAAGCTTTCTTT.

The chain links TRBV7-2 to TRBJ2-5; D possibly corresponds to TRBD1 (5 bases). The end of the DNA aligns better with TRBJ2-7, so the J call may be wrong. CDR1 and CDR2 from the germline V gene are SGHTA and FQGNSA. The CDR3 loop spans 13 amino acids. DNA for the CDR3: TGTGCCAGCAGCTCCCCGGCAGGGCTCGAGCAGTACTTC. Translation gives CASSSPAGLEQYF.

This rearrangement joins TRBV30 to TRBJ2-5, with 8 bases that match TRBD2. Germline assignment: CDR1 GTSNPN and CDR2 SVGIG (reference sequence). This CDR3 is built from 16 residues. The junction had 7 bases not matched to a gene; V was cut back by 1 base and J by 0 bases. For the CDR3, the DNA is TGTGCCTGGAGTGACGGGACTAGTGGGGACCAAGAGACCCAGTACTTC. Amino acid sequence: CAWSDGTSGDQETQYF.

The chain is built from TRBV12-5 and TRBJ2-7; D is undetermined. The CDR3 consists of 12 residues. Deletions cut 3 bases from V and 4 bases from J, with 7 bases between. In germline, CDR1 is LGHNT, CDR2 FRNRAP. The CDR3 DNA reads as TGTGCTAGTGGTTTCGTACCGTACGAGCAGTACTTC. This codes for CASGFVPYEQYF.

This clone was counted between two and nine times. The chain carries TRBV29-1 and TRBJ2-5; TRBD1 is a possible D gene (6 bases). CDR1 is SQVTM, CDR2 ANQGSEA, per germline. The CDR3 totals 14 residues. Trimming left V 4 bases short and J 3 bases short, with 15 bases between. In DNA, the CDR3 is TGCAGCGTTGTCCCGAGACAGGCTAAAGAGACCCAGTACTTC. Translated: CSVVPRQAKETQYF.

This clone was seen a single time. The CDR3 spells CASSPSGSPDTQYF. CDR3 in DNA: TGTGCCAGCTCACCAAGTGGGTCCCCAGATACGCAGTATTTT. This sequence joins TRBV18 and TRBJ2-3; D gene unclear. Trimming took 2 bases from V and 4 from J, leaving 10 bases between them. Per germline, CDR1 KGHSH and CDR2 LQKENI. The CDR3 totals 14 residues.

The gene calls are TRBV27 and TRBJ1-2; D is unclear. Germline V CDR1 and CDR2: MNHEY, SMNVEV (reference sequence). V was clipped by 3 bases and J by 6 bases, with 8 bases between them. The CDR3 consists of 12 residues. In DNA form, the CDR3 reads TGTGCCAGCAGTTTGAGGGATCATGGCTACACCTTC. As protein: CASSLRDHGYTF.

The chain recombines TRBV29-1 with TRBJ2-5; TRBD1 matches at 9 bases. From germline, CDR1 is SQVTM and CDR2 ANQGSEA. CDR3 length: 13 residues. V shed 6 bases, J shed 3 bases, and the junction held 5 bases outside the gene matches. The DNA for the CDR3 is TGCAGCGTAGCTAGGACAGGGGAAGAGACCCAGTACTTC. This codes for CSVARTGEETQYF.

CDR3 sequence reads: CSALGDTQYF. Written as DNA, the CDR3 is TGCAGTGCCCTGGGCGATACGCAGTATTTT. The V gene is TRBV20-1, the J gene TRBJ2-3; the D is unclear. CDR1 is DFQATT and CDR2 is SNEGSKA in the germline V gene (reference sequence). The CDR3 runs 10 residues. Trimming took off 6 bases at V and 6 bases at J, with 7 bases between the two ends.

This chain links TRBV29-1 with TRBJ2-2; D gene unclear. Trimming cost V 0 bases and J 8 bases, with 13 bases left between them. This CDR3 comprises 14 residues. CDR1 is SQVTM and CDR2 is ANQGSEA in the germline V gene. CDR3 coding DNA: TGCAGCGTTGAAGATCCACCTTTGGAGGGGGAGCTGTTTTTT. Translating it yields CSVEDPPLEGELFF.

This clone was seen a few times. The chain carries TRBV15 and TRBJ2-6; D is possibly TRBD1 (5 bases). The V gene lost 0 bases and the J gene lost 5 bases, with 8 bases spanning the gap. Per germline, CDR1 LNHNV and CDR2 YYDKDF (reference sequence). The CDR3 is made up of 15 amino acids. CDR3 DNA sequence: TGTGCCACCAGCAGAGATGGACAACGGGCCAACGTCCTGACTTTC. It translates to CATSRDGQRANVLTF.

This clone was detected only a few times. Compared with germline, one end of the junction differs, possibly owing to a read error. This chain joins TRBV5-5 and TRBJ2-7; D possibly corresponds to TRBD2 (5 bases). This CDR3 region has 12 residues. Germline CDR1 reads SGHKS; CDR2 reads YYEKEE (reference sequence). Here the CDR3 reads CASTLSGYEQYF. The CDR3 DNA is TGTGCCAGCACCTTGAGCGGCTACGAGCAGTACTTC. Full variable domain (outside the CDR3, taken from reference TRBV5-5 and TRBJ2-7): DAGVTQSPTHLIKTRGQQVTLRCSPISGHKSVSWYQQVLGQGPQFIFQYYEKEERGRGNFPDRFSARQFPNYSSELNVNALLLGDSALYLCASTLSGYEQYFGPGTRLTVT.